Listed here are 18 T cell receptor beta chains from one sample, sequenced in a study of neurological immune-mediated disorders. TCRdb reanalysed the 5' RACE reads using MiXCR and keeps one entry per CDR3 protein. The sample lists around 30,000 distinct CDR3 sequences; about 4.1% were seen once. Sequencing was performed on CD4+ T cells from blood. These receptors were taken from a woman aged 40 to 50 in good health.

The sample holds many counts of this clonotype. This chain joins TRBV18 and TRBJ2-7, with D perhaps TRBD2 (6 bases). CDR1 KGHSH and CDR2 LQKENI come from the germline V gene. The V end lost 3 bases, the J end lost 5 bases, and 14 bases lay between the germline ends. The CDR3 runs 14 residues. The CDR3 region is CASSPFGGANEQYF. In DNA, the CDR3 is TGTGCCAGCTCACCCTTCGGAGGGGCCAACGAGCAGTACTTC.

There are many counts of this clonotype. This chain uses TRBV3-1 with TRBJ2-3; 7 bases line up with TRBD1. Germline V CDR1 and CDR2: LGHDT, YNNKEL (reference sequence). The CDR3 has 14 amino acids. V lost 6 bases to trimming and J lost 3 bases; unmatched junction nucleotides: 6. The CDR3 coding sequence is TGTGCCAGCAGGCGAACAGGGGATACAGATACGCAGTATTTT. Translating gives CASRRTGDTDTQYF.

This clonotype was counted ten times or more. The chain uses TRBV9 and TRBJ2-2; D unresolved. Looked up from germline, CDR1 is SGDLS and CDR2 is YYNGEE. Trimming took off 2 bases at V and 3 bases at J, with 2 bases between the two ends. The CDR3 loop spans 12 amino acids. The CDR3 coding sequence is TGTGCCAGCAGCGTCTACACCGGGGAGCTGTTTTTT. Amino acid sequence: CASSVYTGELFF.

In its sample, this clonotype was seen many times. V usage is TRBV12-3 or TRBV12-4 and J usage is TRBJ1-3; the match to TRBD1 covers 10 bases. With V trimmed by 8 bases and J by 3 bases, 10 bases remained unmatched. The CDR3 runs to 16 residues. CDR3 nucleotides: TGTGCCAGCGCAGTTTGGGGACAGGGGAGTGGAAACACCATATATTTT. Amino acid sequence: CASAVWGQGSGNTIYF.

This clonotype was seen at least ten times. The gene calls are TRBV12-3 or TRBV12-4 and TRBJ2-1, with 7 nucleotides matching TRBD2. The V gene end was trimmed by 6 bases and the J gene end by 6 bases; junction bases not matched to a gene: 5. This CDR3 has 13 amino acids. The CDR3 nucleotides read TGTGCCAGCAGCCGGGAGGATTTCAATGAGCAGTTCTTC. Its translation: CASSREDFNEQFF.

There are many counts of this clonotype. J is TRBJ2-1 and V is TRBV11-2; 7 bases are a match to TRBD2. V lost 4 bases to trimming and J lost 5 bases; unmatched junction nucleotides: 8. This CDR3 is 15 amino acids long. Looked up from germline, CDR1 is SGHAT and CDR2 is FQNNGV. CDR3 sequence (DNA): TGTGCCAGCAGCTCAAGACTAGCTATGAACAATGAGCAGTTCTTC. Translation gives CASSSRLAMNNEQFF.

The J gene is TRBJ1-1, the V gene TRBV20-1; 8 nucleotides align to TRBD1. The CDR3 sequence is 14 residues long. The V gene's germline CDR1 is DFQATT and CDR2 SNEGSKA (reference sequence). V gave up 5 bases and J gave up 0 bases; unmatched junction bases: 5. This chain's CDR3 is CSADPGGMNTEAFF. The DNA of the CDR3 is TGCAGTGCTGACCCAGGGGGCATGAACACTGAAGCTTTCTTT.

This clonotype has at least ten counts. The CDR3 DNA reads TGTGCCAGCAGCTTAGGGGTAGCGGGAGTTTACAATGAGCAGTTCTTC. As protein: CASSLGVAGVYNEQFF. V usage is TRBV7-8 and J usage is TRBJ2-1; 9 bases are a match to TRBD2. J was trimmed by 4 bases and V by 1 base; bases with no gene match: 5. The CDR3 is 16 amino acids. Germline V lookup: CDR1 SGHVS, CDR2 FQNEAQ.

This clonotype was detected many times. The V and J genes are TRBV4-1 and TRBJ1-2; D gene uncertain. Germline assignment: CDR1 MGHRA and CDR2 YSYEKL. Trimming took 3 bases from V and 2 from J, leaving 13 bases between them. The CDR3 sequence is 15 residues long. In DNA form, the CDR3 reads TGCGCCAGCAGCCACCCAGGAGGCGCCAACTATGGCTACACCTTC. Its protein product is CASSHPGGANYGYTF.

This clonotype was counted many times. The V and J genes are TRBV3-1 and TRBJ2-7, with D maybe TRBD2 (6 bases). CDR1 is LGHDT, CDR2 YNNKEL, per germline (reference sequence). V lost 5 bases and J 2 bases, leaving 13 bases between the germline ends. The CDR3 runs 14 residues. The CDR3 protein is CASSFRDFTYEQYF. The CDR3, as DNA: TGTGCCAGCAGCTTCCGGGACTTTACCTACGAGCAGTACTTC.

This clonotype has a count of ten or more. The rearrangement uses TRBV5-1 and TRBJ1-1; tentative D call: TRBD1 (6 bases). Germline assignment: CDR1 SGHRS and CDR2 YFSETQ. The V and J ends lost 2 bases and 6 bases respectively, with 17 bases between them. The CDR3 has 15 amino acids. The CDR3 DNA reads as TGCGCCAGCAGCTTCTTCCACAGGGTGGAGGCTGAAGCTTTCTTT. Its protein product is CASSFFHRVEAEAFF. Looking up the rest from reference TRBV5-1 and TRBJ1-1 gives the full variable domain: KAGVTQTPRYLIKTRGQQVTLSCSPISGHRSVSWYQQTPGQGLQFLFEYFSETQRNKGNFPGRFSGRQFSNSRSEMNVSTLELGDSALYLCASSFFHRVEAEAFFGQGTRLTVV.

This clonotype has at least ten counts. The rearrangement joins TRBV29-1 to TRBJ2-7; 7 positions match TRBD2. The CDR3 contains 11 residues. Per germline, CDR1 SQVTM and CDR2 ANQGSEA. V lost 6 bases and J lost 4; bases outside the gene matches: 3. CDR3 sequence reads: CSVVGRYEQYF. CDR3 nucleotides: TGCAGCGTGGTCGGGAGGTACGAGCAGTACTTC.

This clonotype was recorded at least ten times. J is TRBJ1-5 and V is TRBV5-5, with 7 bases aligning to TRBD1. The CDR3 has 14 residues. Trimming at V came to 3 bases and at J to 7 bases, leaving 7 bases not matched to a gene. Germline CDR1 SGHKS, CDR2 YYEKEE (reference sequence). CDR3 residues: CASSWGQSIQPQHF. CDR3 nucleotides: TGTGCCAGCAGCTGGGGACAGTCAATCCAGCCCCAGCATTTT.

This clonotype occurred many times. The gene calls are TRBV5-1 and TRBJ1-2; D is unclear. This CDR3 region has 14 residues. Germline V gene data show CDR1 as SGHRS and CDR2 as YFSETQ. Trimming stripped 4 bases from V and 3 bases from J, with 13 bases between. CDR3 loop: CASSPTAGDYGYTF. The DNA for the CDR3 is TGCGCCAGCAGCCCGACCGCGGGAGACTATGGCTACACCTTC.

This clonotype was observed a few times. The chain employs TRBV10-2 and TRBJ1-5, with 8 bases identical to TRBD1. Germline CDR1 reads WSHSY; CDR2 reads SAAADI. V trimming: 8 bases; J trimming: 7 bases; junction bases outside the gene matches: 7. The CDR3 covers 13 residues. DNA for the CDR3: TGCGCCAGCGCAGGGGGCGAAGGCCAGCCCCAGCATTTT. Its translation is CASAGGEGQPQHF.

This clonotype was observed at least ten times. The DNA of the CDR3 is TGCAGTGCTAGCTTCCGCGGACATAGCAATCAGCCCCAGCATTTT. Translation gives CSASFRGHSNQPQHF. This chain connects TRBV20-1 to TRBJ1-5; tentatively, D is TRBD1 (5 bases). The V gene lost 3 bases and the J gene lost 0 bases, with 12 bases spanning the gap. Germline V gene data show CDR1 as DFQATT and CDR2 as SNEGSKA (reference sequence). This CDR3 comprises 15 residues.

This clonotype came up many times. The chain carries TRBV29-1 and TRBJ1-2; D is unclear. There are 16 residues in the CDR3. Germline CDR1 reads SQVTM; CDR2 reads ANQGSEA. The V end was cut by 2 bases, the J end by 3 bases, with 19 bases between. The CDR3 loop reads CSVESMRAGGDYGYTF. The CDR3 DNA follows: TGCAGCGTTGAATCAATGCGCGCGGGTGGGGACTATGGCTACACCTTC.

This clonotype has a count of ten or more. CDR3 sequence reads: CASSLARGGADTQYF. Here the CDR3 DNA reads TGCGCCAGCAGCTTGGCCCGTGGGGGCGCAGATACGCAGTATTTT. This chain links TRBV5-1 with TRBJ2-3, with D possibly TRBD1 on 6 matching bases. Germline V gene data show CDR1 as SGHRS and CDR2 as YFSETQ. The CDR3 contains 15 residues. The V gene lost 0 bases and the J gene lost 4 bases, with 12 bases spanning the gap.